These 8 T cell receptor beta chains came from one sample sequenced in a study of cytomegalovirus exposure and HLA in healthy donors. Both 60 Vbeta primers and 13 Jbeta primers went into the PCR. Sequencing used immunoSEQ multiplex PCR; TCRdb keeps in-frame clones, though not all of them. The table has 95,000 to 150,000 clones, 74% seen once. Material: PBMCs. Receptor source: a man aged 40-49 years in good health and CMV-seropositive.

This sequence joins TRBV10-3 and TRBJ1-2; D gene unclear. The CDR3 covers 13 residues. The V end was cut by 7 bases, the J end by 2 bases, with 11 bases between. Germline assignment: CDR1 ENHRY and CDR2 SYGVKD. The CDR3 region is CAITLTGNYGYTF. CDR3 coding DNA: TGTGCCATCACCCTGACGGGAAACTATGGCTACACCTTC.

As to this clone: A junction boundary mismatches the germline segment, possibly from a read error. Other nucleotide sequences from this sample produce the same CDR3. The rearrangement joins TRBV5-1 to TRBJ1-3; possible D gene TRBD1, 5 bases. Germline V lookup: CDR1 SGHRS, CDR2 YFSETQ. The CDR3 has 15 residues. This CDR3 reads CASSPTGLSGNTIYF. The CDR3 DNA follows: TGCGCTAGCAGCCCAACAGGCCTCTCTGGAAACACCATATATTTT.

The CDR3 DNA reads as TGCGCCAGCAGCTTGCGAACGAGCTACGAGCAGTACTTC. Residues: CASSLRTSYEQYF. The chain carries TRBV5-1 and TRBJ2-7; D is uncertain. The germline V gene encodes CDR1 SGHRS and CDR2 YFSETQ. With 1 base removed from V and 3 bases from J, the gap between germline ends came to 8 bases. CDR3 size: 13 residues.

The V and J genes are TRBV19 and TRBJ2-1, with 10 bases fitting TRBD1. Germline V lookup: CDR1 LNHDA, CDR2 SQIVND (reference sequence). The CDR3 sequence is 20 residues long. With 5 bases clipped from V and 1 base from J, the junction kept 17 bases outside the gene matches. The CDR3: CASSPSPGQGTPMSYNEQFF. The DNA for the CDR3 is TGTGCCAGTAGTCCAAGCCCGGGACAGGGGACGCCTATGTCCTACAATGAGCAGTTCTTC.

The rearrangement joins TRBV9 to TRBJ2-2; 10 bases align to TRBD1. This CDR3 has 17 residues. CDR1 and CDR2 from the germline V gene are SGDLS and YYNGEE. J was trimmed by 4 bases and V by 3 bases; bases with no gene match: 9. CDR3 amino acids: CASSARTGGSPTGELFF. The CDR3 nucleotides read TGTGCCAGCAGCGCCCGGACAGGGGGGAGCCCCACCGGGGAGCTGTTTTTT.

The chain uses TRBV12-5 and TRBJ1-3; D is possibly TRBD1 (6 bases). Germline loops: CDR1 LGHNT, CDR2 FRNRAP. The CDR3 contains 14 residues. V gave up 4 bases and J gave up 3 bases, with 10 bases separating them. CDR3 in amino acids: CASGSGTSGNTIYF. CDR3 coding DNA: TGTGCTAGTGGTTCAGGGACAAGTGGAAACACCATATATTTT.

The chain carries TRBV7-8 and TRBJ1-1, with D unclear. V was clipped by 5 bases and J by 3 bases, with 13 bases between them. Germline CDR1 reads SGHVS; CDR2 reads FQNEAQ. There are 14 residues in the CDR3. The DNA of the CDR3 is TGTGCCAGCAGCCCCGGCCCCGGGGACACTGAAGCTTTCTTT. Translating it yields CASSPGPGDTEAFF. The full variable domain, with the rest looked up from reference TRBV7-8 and TRBJ1-1, is GAGVSQSPRYKVAKRGQDVALRCDPISGHVSLFWYQQALGQGPEFLTYFQNEAQLDKSGLPSDRFFAERPEGSVSTLKIQRTQQEDSAVYLCASSPGPGDTEAFFGQGTRLTVV.

Here the CDR3 DNA reads TGTGCCAGCAGCCTGGTACAGGGATTTTCCTCCTACGAGCAGTACTTC. It yields the protein CASSLVQGFSSYEQYF. The chain links TRBV14 to TRBJ2-7; a possible D gene is TRBD1 (6 bases). Deletions cut 4 bases from V and 0 bases from J, with 16 bases between. In germline, CDR1 is SGHDN, CDR2 FVKESK. The CDR3 length is 16 residues.